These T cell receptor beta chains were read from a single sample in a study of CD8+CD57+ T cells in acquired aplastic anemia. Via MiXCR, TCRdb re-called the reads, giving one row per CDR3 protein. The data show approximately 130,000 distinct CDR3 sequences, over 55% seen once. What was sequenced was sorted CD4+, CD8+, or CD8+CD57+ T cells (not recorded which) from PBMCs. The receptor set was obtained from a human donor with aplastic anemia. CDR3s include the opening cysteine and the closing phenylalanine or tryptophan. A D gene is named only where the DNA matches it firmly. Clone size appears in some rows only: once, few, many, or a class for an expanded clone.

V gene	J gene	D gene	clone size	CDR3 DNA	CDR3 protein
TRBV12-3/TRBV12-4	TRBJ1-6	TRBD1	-	TGTGCCAGCAGTTCGCCCGGGACAGGGGGAAACAATTCACCCCTCCACTTT	CASSSPGTGGNNSPLHF
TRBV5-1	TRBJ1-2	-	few	TGCGCCAGCAGTAGCGGGAACTATGGCTACACCTTC	CASSSGNYGYTF
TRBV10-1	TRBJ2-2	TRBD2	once	TGCGCCAGCAGAGGACTAGCGGGAGGGTTGGGCACCGGGGAGCTGTTTTTT	CASRGLAGGLGTGELFF
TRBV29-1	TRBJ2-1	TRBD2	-	TGCAGCGTCATACTAGCGGGAGCCTCCAATGAGCAGTTCTTC	CSVILAGASNEQFF
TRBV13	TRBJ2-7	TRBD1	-	TGTGCCAGCAGCTACGTCGACAGGGCCTACGAGCAGTACTTC	CASSYVDRAYEQYF
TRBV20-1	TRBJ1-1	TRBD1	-	TGCAGTGCTCTTCAGGGGGGTACTGAAGCTTTCTTT	CSALQGGTEAFF
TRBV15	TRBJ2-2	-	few	TGTGCCACCAGCACCGCAAAAGGGCCAGGGAACACCGGGGAGCTGTTTTTT	CATSTAKGPGNTGELFF
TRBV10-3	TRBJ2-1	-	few	TGTGCCATCAGTGATCAGGGTTTAGGTGAGCAGTTCTTC	CAISDQGLGEQFF
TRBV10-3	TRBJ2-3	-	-	TGTGCCACTCTTCCGACCCCTAGCACAGATACGCAGTATTTT	CATLPTPSTDTQYF
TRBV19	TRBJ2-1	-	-	TGTGCCAGTAGTATAGGTGGTAACTCCTACAATGAGCAGTTCTTC	CASSIGGNSYNEQFF
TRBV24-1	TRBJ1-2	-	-	TGTGCCACCAGTGTGGGGAGTCGAGACTCCTCCCCACCTGGCTACACCTTC	CATSVGSRDSSPPGYTF
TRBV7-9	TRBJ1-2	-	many	TGTGCCAGCACCTCGATCCCGTCGGGTGGCTACACCTTC	CASTSIPSGGYTF
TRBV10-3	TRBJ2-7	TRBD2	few	TGTGCCATCAGTGACGGTAGCGGGAGCCGATACGAGCAGTACTTC	CAISDGSGSRYEQYF
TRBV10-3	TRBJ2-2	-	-	TGTGCCGTACAATCGAACACCGGGGAGCTGTTTTTT	CAVQSNTGELFF
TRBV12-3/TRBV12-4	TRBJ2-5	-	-	TGTGCCAGCAGTCTACTACAGCGGCGGGAGACCCAGTACTTC	CASSLLQRRETQYF
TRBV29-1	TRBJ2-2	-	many	TGCAGCGTTGAAGATTTCGGTGGCACCGGGGAGCTGTTTTTT	CSVEDFGGTGELFF
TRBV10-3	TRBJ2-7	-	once	TGTGCCATCAGCACACCGGGCGAGCAGTACTTC	CAISTPGEQYF
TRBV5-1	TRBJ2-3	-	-	TGCGCCAGCATAAAAGGGACGTCTAGCACAGATACGCAGTATTTT	CASIKGTSSTDTQYF
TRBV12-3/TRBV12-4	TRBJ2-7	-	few	TGTGCCAGCAGTTTAGAGACCTACGAGCAGTACTTC	CASSLETYEQYF
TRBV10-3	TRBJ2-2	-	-	TGTGCCATCAGGACCCGAAGGACAGACAACACCGGGGAGCTGTTTTTT	CAIRTRRTDNTGELFF
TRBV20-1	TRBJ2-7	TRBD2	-	TGCAGTGCTTCTAGCGGGGGAGGGGAGCGCGAGCAGTACTTC	CSASSGGGEREQYF
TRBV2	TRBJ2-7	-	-	TGTGCCAGCAGTGAAGCGGACCAGGGCTCCTACGAGCAGTACTTC	CASSEADQGSYEQYF
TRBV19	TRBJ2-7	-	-	TGTGCCAGTAGTATAGTGGGGCATCACTCCTACGAGCAGTACTTC	CASSIVGHHSYEQYF
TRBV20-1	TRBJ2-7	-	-	TGCAGTGCAACGGAGGGGCCCAGCTCCTACGAGCAGTACTTC	CSATEGPSSYEQYF
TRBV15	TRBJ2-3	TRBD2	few	TGTGCCACCAGCAGAGATAGCGGGGGGGGAGATACGCAGTATTTT	CATSRDSGGGDTQYF
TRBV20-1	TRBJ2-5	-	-	TGCAGTGCTCACCAAGGATATGGGGAGACCCAGTACTTC	CSAHQGYGETQYF
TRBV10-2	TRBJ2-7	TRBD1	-	TGTGCCAGCAGACTCTACAGGGGGCCATATGAGCAGTACTTC	CASRLYRGPYEQYF